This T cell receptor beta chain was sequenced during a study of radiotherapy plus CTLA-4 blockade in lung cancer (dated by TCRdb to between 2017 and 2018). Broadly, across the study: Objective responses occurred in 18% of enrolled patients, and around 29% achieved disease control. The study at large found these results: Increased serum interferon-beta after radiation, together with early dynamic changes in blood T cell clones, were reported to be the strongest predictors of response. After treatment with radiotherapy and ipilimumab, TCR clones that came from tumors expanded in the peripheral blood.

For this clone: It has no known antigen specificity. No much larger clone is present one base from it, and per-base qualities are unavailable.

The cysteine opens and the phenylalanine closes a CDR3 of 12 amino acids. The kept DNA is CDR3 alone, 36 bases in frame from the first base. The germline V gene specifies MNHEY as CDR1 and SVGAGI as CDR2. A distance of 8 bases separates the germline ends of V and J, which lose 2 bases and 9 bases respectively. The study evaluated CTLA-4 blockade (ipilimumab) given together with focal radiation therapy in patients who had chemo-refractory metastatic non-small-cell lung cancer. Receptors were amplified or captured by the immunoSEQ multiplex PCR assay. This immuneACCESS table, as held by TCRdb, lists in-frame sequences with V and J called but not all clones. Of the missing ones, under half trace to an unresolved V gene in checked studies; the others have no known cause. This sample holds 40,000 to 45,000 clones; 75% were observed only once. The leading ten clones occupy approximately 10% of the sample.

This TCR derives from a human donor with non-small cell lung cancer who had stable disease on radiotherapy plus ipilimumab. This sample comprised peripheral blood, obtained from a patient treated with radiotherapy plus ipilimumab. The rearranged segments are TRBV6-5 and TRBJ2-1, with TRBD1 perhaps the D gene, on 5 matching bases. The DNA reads TGTGCCAGCAGTTACGGGGCCGGTGAGCAGTTCTTC. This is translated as CASSYGAGEQFF.